The next 10 T cell receptor beta chains were all read from a single sample in a study of blood T cell repertoires in COVID-19. TCRdb's table, derived via immunoSEQ multiplex PCR, lists solely in-frame clones and lacks some. This sample has over 150,000 clones, with 76% found just once. Sequences were obtained from peripheral blood. These receptors came from an elderly woman with acute or convalescent COVID-19.

This clone was detected only once. The rearrangement links TRBV5-8 to TRBJ1-6; D not certain. This CDR3 is built from 11 residues. The germline CDR1 and CDR2 sequences are SGHTS and YDEGEE. The ends were cut back, 3 bases at V and 10 bases at J, with 5 bases in the middle. The CDR3 reads CASSSSSPLHF. CDR3 nucleotide sequence: TGTGCCAGCAGCTCATCCTCACCCCTCCACTTT. The full variable domain, completed using reference TRBV5-8 and TRBJ1-6, is EAGVTQSPTHLIKTRGQQATLRCSPISGHTSVYWYQQALGLGLQFLLWYDEGEERNRGNFPPRFSGRQFPNYSSELNVNALELEDSALYLCASSSSSPLHFGNGTRLTVT.

The chain is built from TRBV19 and TRBJ2-2, with TRBD1 identical over 9 bases. From germline, CDR1 is LNHDA and CDR2 SQIVND (reference sequence). This CDR3 has 14 residues. V was pared by 4 bases and J by 7 bases, with 4 bases of the junction left unmatched. CDR3: CASSSRTGVGELFF. The DNA for the CDR3 is TGTGCCAGTAGTAGCCGGACAGGGGTCGGGGAGCTGTTTTTT.

The gene calls are TRBV3-1 (or the pseudogene TRBV3-2) and TRBJ1-1; no firm D call. The CDR3 loop spans 12 amino acids. Looked up from germline, CDR1 is LGHDT and CDR2 is YNNKEL (reference sequence). The V gene lost 3 bases and the J gene lost 6 bases, with 8 bases spanning the gap. CDR3 coding DNA: TGTGCCAGCAGCCATGAGTCGGCTGAAGCTTTCTTT. This codes for CASSHESAEAFF.

The chain links TRBV3-1 (or the pseudogene TRBV3-2) to TRBJ1-1; TRBD1 might be the D (5 bases). The CDR3 has 16 residues. In germline, CDR1 is LGHDT, CDR2 YNNKEL (reference sequence). V was trimmed by 3 bases and J by 2 bases, leaving 16 bases between them. CDR3 sequence (DNA): TGTGCCAGCAGCCACTCCTCGGGGGGAATAAACACTGAAGCTTTCTTT. It yields the protein CASSHSSGGINTEAFF.

This clone was recorded once. The chain recombines TRBV6-2 or TRBV6-3 with TRBJ2-7; a weak D match, TRBD2 (6 bases). CDR1 and CDR2 (germline): MNHEY, SVGEGT. CDR3 size: 14 residues. The V gene lost 1 base and the J gene lost 2 bases, with 9 bases spanning the gap. CDR3 region: CASSYLAVTYEQYF. CDR3 nucleotide sequence: TGTGCCAGCAGTTACTTAGCGGTTACCTACGAGCAGTACTTC.

This clone was seen only once. V gene TRBV3-1 (or the pseudogene TRBV3-2) combines with J gene TRBJ2-1, with D possibly being TRBD1 (5 bases). This CDR3 is built from 16 residues. V lost 3 bases, J lost 7 bases, and 19 bases lay in between. Germline CDR1 is LGHDT and CDR2 is YNNKEL (reference sequence). DNA of the CDR3: TGTGCCAGCAGCCATGTCGTCTCAACAGGTAGAAATGAGCAGTTCTTC. Its translation is CASSHVVSTGRNEQFF.

The chain links TRBV5-1 to TRBJ1-1; 9 bases line up with TRBD1. This CDR3 comprises 15 residues. With V trimmed by 4 bases and J by 4 bases, 8 bases remained unmatched. Germline CDR1 and CDR2: SGHRS and YFSETQ. CDR3 nucleotides: TGCGCCAGCAGCGGACCGGGACAGGGCGGCACTGAAGCTTTCTTT. Amino acid sequence: CASSGPGQGGTEAFF.

The J gene is TRBJ1-1, the V gene TRBV15, with 9 bases fitting TRBD1. Per the germline V gene, CDR1 is LNHNV and CDR2 is YYDKDF (reference sequence). The ends lost 3 bases at V and 3 bases at J; junction bases unmatched: 2. The CDR3 runs 14 residues. CDR3 nucleotide sequence: TGTGCCACCAGCAGGGGACAGGGTCACACTGAAGCTTTCTTT. Translated: CATSRGQGHTEAFF.

V gene TRBV7-9 combines with J gene TRBJ2-1, with 9 nucleotides matching TRBD2. CDR1 and CDR2 from the germline V gene are SEHNR and FQNEAQ (reference sequence). The CDR3 loop spans 15 amino acids. V lost 3 bases and J lost 7; bases outside the gene matches: 7. CDR3 coding DNA: TGTGCCAGCAGCTTCGGGCGGGGGGGCTTGAATGAGCAGTTCTTC. It encodes CASSFGRGGLNEQFF. Based on the CDR3 plus reference TRBV7-9 and TRBJ2-1, the full variable domain is DTGVSQNPRHKITKRGQNVTFRCDPISEHNRLYWYRQTLGQGPEFLTYFQNEAQLEKSRLLSDRFSAERPKGSFSTLEIQRTEQGDSAMYLCASSFGRGGLNEQFFGPGTRLTVL.

The CDR3 spells CASSMTGGDYGYTF. CDR3 bases: TGCGCCAGCAGCATGACAGGGGGGGACTATGGCTACACCTTC. The chain combines TRBV5-1 with TRBJ1-2; 9 nucleotides agree with TRBD1. The CDR3 is 14 residues long. Germline CDR1 reads SGHRS; CDR2 reads YFSETQ. Trimming removed 4 bases from V and 3 bases from J; junction bases left unmatched: 4.